Shown below are 17 T cell receptor beta chains from a single sample sequenced in a study of blood T cell repertoires in COVID-19. TCRdb's copy holds only in-frame clones and misses some; the assay was immunoSEQ multiplex PCR. Among tens of thousands of clones listed, around 87% were seen once. The sample comprised peripheral blood. All receptors come from an elderly man with acute or convalescent COVID-19.

This clone was recorded once. The chain has TRBV19 and TRBJ1-2, with D maybe TRBD1 (5 bases). The CDR3 has 12 amino acids. Trimming removed 5 bases from V and 7 bases from J, with 11 bases in between. Germline loops: CDR1 LNHDA, CDR2 SQIVND (reference sequence). This CDR3 is CASSLQGFGYTF. The CDR3 coding sequence is TGTGCCAGTAGTCTCCAGGGATTTGGCTACACCTTC.

J is TRBJ2-3 and V is TRBV19, with a weak D call TRBD2 (7 bases). Germline values: CDR1 LNHDA, CDR2 SQIVND (reference sequence). The CDR3 extends over 14 amino acids. Trimming shortened V by 4 bases and J by 4 bases, and 12 bases separated the two germline ends. For the CDR3, the DNA is TGTGCCAGTAGTACCCGGGGGGCAGCAGATACGCAGTATTTT. It is translated as CASSTRGAADTQYF.

The chain is built from TRBV12-3 or TRBV12-4 and TRBJ1-1, with 7 bases lining up with TRBD1. The CDR3 is 13 amino acids. Unmatched junction bases numbered 7, after V lost 8 bases and J lost 4 bases. This CDR3 reads CASWRGPSTEAFF. The DNA of the CDR3 is TGTGCCAGCTGGAGGGGGCCCTCCACTGAAGCTTTCTTT.

V gene TRBV5-1 combines with J gene TRBJ2-7; a weak D match, TRBD1 (6 bases). The CDR3 runs to 15 residues. The germline CDR1 and CDR2 sequences are SGHRS and YFSETQ. With 9 bases removed from V and 3 bases from J, the gap between germline ends came to 22 bases. The CDR3 sequence: CANQSGTLFYYEQYF. CDR3 bases: TGCGCCAACCAATCCGGGACACTATTTTACTACGAGCAGTACTTC.

CDR3 protein: CASSLPTSRETQYF. In DNA form, the CDR3 reads TGCGCCAGCAGCTTGCCGACTTCTCGGGAGACCCAGTACTTC. The rearrangement uses TRBV5-1 and TRBJ2-5; D is uncertain. Germline loops: CDR1 SGHRS, CDR2 YFSETQ. CDR3 size: 14 residues. With 1 base removed from V and 5 bases from J, the gap between germline ends came to 12 bases.

In this sample, this clone turned up once. V gene TRBV5-4 combines with J gene TRBJ1-4; 8 bases map to TRBD1. CDR3 length: 16 amino acids. Trimming removed 4 bases from V and 0 bases from J; junction bases left unmatched: 5. Germline V lookup: CDR1 SGHNT, CDR2 YYREEE (reference sequence). CDR3 DNA sequence: TGTGCCAGCAGCCCGACAGGGGATGCAACTAATGAAAAACTGTTTTTT. Encoded protein: CASSPTGDATNEKLFF.

This sequence joins TRBV3-1 (or the pseudogene TRBV3-2) and TRBJ1-3; D unresolved. CDR3 length equals 13 residues. Germline V lookup: CDR1 LGHDT, CDR2 YNNKEL (reference sequence). Deletions cut 0 bases from V and 9 bases from J, with 9 bases between. The CDR3 nucleotides are TGTGCCAGCAGCCAAGAAATCGGCGGCACCATATATTTT. Translating gives CASSQEIGGTIYF.

The count of this clone is one. The rearrangement links TRBV10-1 to TRBJ2-1, with D possibly being TRBD1 (6 bases). The CDR3 has 15 amino acids. Germline V gene lookup returns CDR1 WNHNN and CDR2 SYGVQD (reference sequence). The V gene lost 3 bases and the J gene lost 7 bases, with 16 bases spanning the gap. The CDR3 protein is CASSDPRGFGNEQFF. Written as DNA, the CDR3 is TGCGCCAGCAGTGACCCCAGGGGTTTCGGGAATGAGCAGTTCTTC.

This sequence joins TRBV27 and TRBJ1-1; no reliable D call. With 3 bases removed from V and 4 bases from J, the gap between germline ends came to 9 bases. CDR1 and CDR2 (germline): MNHEY, SMNVEV (reference sequence). The CDR3 sequence is 13 residues long. The CDR3 region is CASSFQRGTEAFF. DNA of the CDR3: TGTGCCAGCAGTTTCCAGCGGGGCACTGAAGCTTTCTTT.

The chain recombines TRBV5-1 with TRBJ2-4; a weak D match, TRBD1 (6 bases). V was clipped by 3 bases and J by 12 bases, with 19 bases between them. The length of the CDR3 is 14 residues. Germline V lookup: CDR1 SGHRS, CDR2 YFSETQ. The CDR3 DNA reads as TGCGCCAGCAGCTCCTCGGGGCAGGGACATTATCAGTACTTC. It encodes CASSSSGQGHYQYF. The whole variable domain, remainder taken from reference TRBV5-1 and TRBJ2-4, is KAGVTQTPRYLIKTRGQQVTLSCSPISGHRSVSWYQQTPGQGLQFLFEYFSETQRNKGNFPGRFSGRQFSNSRSEMNVSTLELGDSALYLCASSSSGQGHYQYFGAGTRLSVL.

The chain has TRBV6-5 and TRBJ2-7; 7 bases are a match to TRBD1. Trimming took 8 bases from V and 2 from J; bases not matched to a gene: 9. The germline V gene has CDR1 MNHEY and CDR2 SVGAGI. The CDR3 covers 14 residues. CDR3 nucleotide sequence: TGTGCCAGCGGTTTTGAGACAGGGCCCTACGAGCAGTACTTC. This encodes CASGFETGPYEQYF.

The V gene is TRBV19, the J gene TRBJ1-4; D is uncertain. V dropped 2 bases and J dropped 2 bases, with 6 bases sitting between them. Per germline, CDR1 LNHDA and CDR2 SQIVND (reference sequence). This CDR3 is 14 amino acids long. The chain's CDR3 is CASSIWSTNEKLFF. CDR3 DNA: TGTGCCAGTAGTATATGGAGTACTAATGAAAAACTGTTTTTT.

V is TRBV9 and J is TRBJ2-5, with 8 positions matching TRBD2. CDR1 is SGDLS, CDR2 YYNGEE, per germline. The V and J ends lost 3 bases and 2 bases, in that order; junction bases with no gene match: 3. The CDR3 is 14 amino acids. CDR3 coding DNA: TGTGCCAGCAGCGCGAGCGGGGGACAAGAGACCCAGTACTTC. Its protein product is CASSASGGQETQYF.

This clone showed up just once. The rearrangement joins TRBV2 to TRBJ1-5; the D is unclear. CDR1 and CDR2 (germline): SNHLY, FYNNEI. Trimming removed 2 bases at V and 1 base at J, with 6 bases between. The CDR3 has 14 amino acids. CDR3 bases: TGTGCCAGCAGTGAATTGGGCAGCAATCAGCCCCAGCATTTT. Encoded protein: CASSELGSNQPQHF.

The chain recombines TRBV2 with TRBJ1-1; D is unclear. The germline CDR1 and CDR2 sequences are SNHLY and FYNNEI. This CDR3 is built from 12 residues. Trimming removed 4 bases at V and 4 bases at J, with 7 bases between. The CDR3 coding sequence is TGTGCCAGCAGTGTCAGGATCACTGAAGCTTTCTTT. Protein product: CASSVRITEAFF.

V and J are TRBV11-2 and TRBJ1-2; 9 nucleotides agree with TRBD1. CDR3 length equals 17 residues. The V segment lost 3 bases and the J segment 1 base; nucleotides outside the gene matches: 9. CDR1 and CDR2 from the germline V gene are SGHAT and FQNNGV. The CDR3 loop is CASSFNRGRRGNYGYTF. In DNA form, the CDR3 reads TGTGCCAGCAGCTTTAACAGGGGGCGGAGGGGTAACTATGGCTACACCTTC.

The chain has TRBV5-1 and TRBJ2-2; D might be TRBD1 (5 bases). Trimming took 4 bases from V and 7 from J, leaving 20 bases between them. CDR3 length equals 16 residues. The germline gives CDR1 SGHRS, CDR2 YFSETQ. Written as DNA, the CDR3 is TGCGCCAGCAGCCCAAATGACAGATTACTGATCGGGGAGCTGTTTTTT. Amino acids: CASSPNDRLLIGELFF.